The 2 T cell receptor beta chains listed next were all sequenced from one sample in a study of tumor-infiltrating lymphocytes in primary liver carcinoma. A primer in the constant region served to generate TCR beta cDNA from 500 to 600 ng of total RNA. ARM-PCR, slightly modified, supplied the TCR beta libraries through three nested multiplex PCR rounds. For 10 cycles apiece, the opening two PCR rounds ran with TRBV1-TRBV30 forward primers and a C-beta reverse primer. TCRdb called the multiplex PCR reads again in MiXCR, with one record for every CDR3 protein. The table lists tens of thousands of distinct CDR3 sequences, about three quarters of them singletons, with roughly a quarter in the top ten. Bulk tissue was left unsorted, and RNA and DNA were co-extracted from about 20-30 mg of it. Material: liver tumor tissue from sampling region 3. Specified subset: tumor region T3, left-lateral pole. Every receptor here comes from a man aged 35 to 55 with primary liver carcinoma and hepatitis B virus infection.

About this clonotype: An end of the junction does not agree with germline; a read error may underlie this. This sequence joins TRBV11-3 and TRBJ1-1; 7 bases fit TRBD1. Germline CDR1 reads SGHNT; CDR2 reads YENEEA. The CDR3 loop spans 13 amino acids. The CDR3 sequence is CASSLAGGIGAFF. The CDR3 region has the DNA TGTGCCAGTAGCTTAGCAGGGGGGATTGGGGCTTTCTTT.

The rearrangement uses TRBV5-5 and TRBJ2-3; D is perhaps TRBD1 (5 bases). The DNA end favors TRBJ1-5, so the J call may be wrong. Looked up from germline, CDR1 is SGHKS and CDR2 is YYEKEE (reference sequence). The CDR3 covers 14 residues. The CDR3 here is CASSLGLAGDTQHF. The CDR3 DNA sequence: TGTGCCAGCAGCCTGGGACTAGCGGGAGATACGCAGCATTTT.